This T cell receptor (beta chain) was documented in a study of shared T cell receptors in the human thymus. Clones were sequenced by immunoSEQ multiplex PCR, and TCRdb holds only the in-frame ones, with some missing. The table lists some 700,000 clones, roughly 85% of them singletons. These same records also appear under a second study, on human thymus T cells. This second report adds: Congenital heart defects were the reason for the corrective surgery that the donors, healthy Finnish infants, were having. Surgeons resected thymus tissue during corrective heart surgery. Thymic and blood repertoires appeared to show biased V and J gene usage.

The specimen sequenced was thymocytes. This clonotype originated in a girl under three years old with a congenital heart defect.

CDR3 residues: CASGLVSPQRQGAYYGYTF. CDR3 coding DNA: TGTGCTAGTGGTTTGGTATCCCCCCAACGACAGGGCGCCTACTATGGCTACACCTTC. The J gene is TRBJ1-2, the V gene TRBV12-5; 7 bases line up with TRBD1. The CDR3 extends over 19 amino acids. With 0 bases clipped from V and 3 bases from J, the junction kept 16 bases outside the gene matches. CDR1 is LGHNT, CDR2 FRNRAP, per germline.